This record covers a single T cell receptor (beta chain). The sample originates from a study of T cell clonotyping in hematopoietic cell transplantation. The table came from immunoSEQ multiplex PCR; TCRdb's copy has only in-frame clones and leaves some out. The sample lists roughly 42,000 clones, roughly 94% seen once, with approximately 0.85% in the top ten. The CDR3 is 13 residues long. The V gene lost 4 bases and the J gene lost 4 bases, with 7 bases spanning the gap. Germline V lookup: CDR1 SGHDN, CDR2 FVKESK. The chain uses TRBV14 and TRBJ1-4; no definite D call. Sequencing used peripheral blood mononuclear cells. This clonotype originated in a woman aged 50 to 60 in good health. Some clones in this sample may be carry-over from other donors' samples. The CDR3 loop reads CASSRGINEKLFF. The CDR3 DNA reads TGTGCCAGCAGCCGCGGGATTAATGAAAAACTGTTTTTT.